This record concerns one TCR beta chain sequence. The target antigen is unknown. Cells were stimulated with CMV-infected fibroblast lysates at 10 ug/mL. Memory cells lacking CD40L and CD69 with high CD45RO were sorted. A roughly 17-hour stimulation of CD8-depleted PBMCs used anti-CD28/CD49d costimulation, CD40-blocking antibody and enfuvirtide. The data belong to a study of persistence of HIV-infected CD4 T cells. Study-level findings and limits: Proviral oligoclonality tracked with TCR oligoclonality within the same sorted cells.

Sequencing used immunoSEQ version 4 in survey mode. Genomic DNA was diluted to 9 to 10 ng/uL, up to 1 ug per sample. Sequenced by immunoSEQ multiplex PCR; TCRdb stores in-frame clones only, minus some. This sample has 30,000 or so clones, with approximately 85% found just once. CDR1 and CDR2 (germline): SGHRS, YFSETQ. V was clipped by 4 bases and J by 7 bases; unmatched bases: 14. The CDR3 runs to 17 residues. The sequence was obtained from an adult man with HIV who was CMV-seropositive. This chain links TRBV5-1 with TRBJ2-2; 9 bases map to TRBD1. This specimen was CD4+ T cells sorted from PBMCs after approximately 19-hour stimulation, taken from a patient who received antiretroviral therapy. The CDR3 loop reads CASSLRWTGDASGELFF. DNA of the CDR3: TGCGCCAGCAGCCTGAGGTGGACAGGGGACGCCAGCGGGGAGCTGTTTTTT.